This T cell receptor (beta chain) was profiled in a study of T cells in Graves' hyperthyroidism and ophthalmopathy. This clonotype has a handful of counts. The antigen remains unidentified. The CDR3 contains 14 residues. Trimming took 8 bases from V and 4 from J, leaving 17 bases between them. Germline CDR1 is MGHRA and CDR2 is YSYEKL. Overall study results and limits: The model made its ophthalmopathy prediction, and onset followed a median 6.5 months later. Researchers found most expanded thyroid clonotypes above 0.001 in blood as well.

Not enrolled were patients with uncontrolled infection, other autoimmune disease, pregnancy or lactation. Diagnoses were established using clinical symptoms, serum thyroxine and TRAb, thyroid ultrasound and orbital computed tomography. RNA transcripts provided the source from which TCR beta CDR3 regions were amplified. The primer set for the first-round RT-PCR of the TCR CDR3 was HTBI. Each CDR3 protein gets one entry after TCRdb re-called the multiplex PCR reads with MiXCR. The sample includes roughly 300,000 distinct CDR3 sequences, approximately 15% of them seen just once. The rearrangement links TRBV4-1 to TRBJ1-1; D is ambiguous. The TCR sequence derives from a woman aged 25 to 39 with Graves' hyperthyroidism. The sequenced sample consisted of blood. The CDR3 nucleotides read TGCGCCAGCTGCGTAGCTTACCCGGGCACTGAAGCTTTCTTT. This gives the protein CASCVAYPGTEAFF.